The entry below gives a single T cell receptor (beta chain) sequence along with its context. This sample is part of a study of memory CD4+ T cells and cytomegalovirus serostatus. Data came from immunoSEQ multiplex PCR; TCRdb stores just in-frame clones and leaves some out. The table has about 57,000 clones, roughly four fifths seen once. The sort gate was single viable CD3+CD4+CD8-CD45RO+ cells for memory CD4+ T cells. The CDR3 runs 17 residues. In germline, CDR1 is LNHDA, CDR2 SQIVND (reference sequence). Trimming pared 2 bases from V and 2 bases from J, leaving 17 bases between. This TCR derives from an adult in good health and CMV-seronegative. V gene TRBV19 combines with J gene TRBJ2-3; D possibly matches TRBD1 or TRBD2 (6 bases each). Sequencing was carried out using memory CD4+ T cells from blood. Written as DNA, the CDR3 is TGTGCCAGTAGTATAACGTACCCGGGGGCCAACACAGATACGCAGTATTTT. It encodes CASSITYPGANTDTQYF.